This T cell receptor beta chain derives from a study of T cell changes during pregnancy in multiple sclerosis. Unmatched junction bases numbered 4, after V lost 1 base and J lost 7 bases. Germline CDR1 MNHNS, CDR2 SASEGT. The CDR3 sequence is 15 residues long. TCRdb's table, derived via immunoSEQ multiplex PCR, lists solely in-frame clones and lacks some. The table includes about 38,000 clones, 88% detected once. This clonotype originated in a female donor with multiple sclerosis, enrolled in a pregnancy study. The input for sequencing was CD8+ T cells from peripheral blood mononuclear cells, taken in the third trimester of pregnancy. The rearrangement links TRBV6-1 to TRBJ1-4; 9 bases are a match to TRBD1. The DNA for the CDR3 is TGTGCCAGCAGTGAAGAGGACAGGGGTAGTGAAAAACTGTTTTTT. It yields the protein CASSEEDRGSEKLFF.